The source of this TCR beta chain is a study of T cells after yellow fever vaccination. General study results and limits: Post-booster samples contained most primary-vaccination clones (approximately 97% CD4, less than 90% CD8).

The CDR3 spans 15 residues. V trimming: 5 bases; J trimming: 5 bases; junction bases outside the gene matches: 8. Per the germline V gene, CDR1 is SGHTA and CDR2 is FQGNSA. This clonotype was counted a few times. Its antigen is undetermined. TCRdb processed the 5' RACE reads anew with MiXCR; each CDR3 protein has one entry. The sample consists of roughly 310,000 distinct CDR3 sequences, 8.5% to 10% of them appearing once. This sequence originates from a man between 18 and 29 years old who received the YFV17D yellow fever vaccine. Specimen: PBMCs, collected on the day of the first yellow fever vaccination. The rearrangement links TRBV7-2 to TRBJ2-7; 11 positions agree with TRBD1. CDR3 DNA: TGTGCCAGCAGCGGACAGGGGGCGCTTCCCCACGAGCAGTACGTC. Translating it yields CASSGQGALPHEQYV.